Listed here is a single T cell receptor (beta chain). Its specificity is not known. TCRdb processed the 5' RACE reads anew with MiXCR; each CDR3 protein has one entry. Of about 390,000 distinct CDR3 sequences in the sample, roughly 15% were seen once. The data belong to a study of T-cell memory formation after mild COVID-19. Study-wide findings and caveats: Clones that contracted clustered mainly in CM and EM if CD4+ and in EMRA if CD8+.

With 0 bases removed from V and 12 bases from J, the gap between germline ends came to 15 bases. Germline V lookup: CDR1 SGHRS, CDR2 YFSETQ. The CDR3 is made up of 13 amino acids. This chain uses TRBV5-1 with TRBJ1-2; D unclear. The TCR was taken from a man between 18 and 35 years old who had mild COVID-19 (a few samples of this study predate the infection). Cell type and time point are not known. Sequencing was done on a sample of PBMCs or a T cell subset sorted from them (not recorded which). The CDR3 nucleotides read TGCGCCAGCAGCTTGGATCCGGGTAGTCAGGACACCTTC. It translates to CASSLDPGSQDTF.